Listed below are T cell receptor beta chains from one sample, sequenced in a study of blood T cell repertoires in COVID-19. Repertoires were generated with immunoSEQ multiplex PCR, while TCRdb's copy carries only in-frame clones and drops some. The table lists almost 400,000 clones, over 85% of them singletons. Sequencing used PBMCs or T cells enriched from blood (not recorded which). The receptors were gathered from a woman between 25 and 40 years old who had recovered from COVID-19. Each CDR3 is given with its conserved first and last residue. Fields, in order: V gene, D gene, clone size, J gene, CDR3 protein, CDR3 DNA. D genes are given only for firm matches. Size values are once, few and many counts, or a class for expanded clones, and some rows have none.

V: TRBV3-1/TRBV3-2; D: -; size: -; J: TRBJ1-5; CDR3: CASSPGLGGGQPQHF; DNA: TGTGCCAGCAGCCCCGGACTCGGGGGGGGTCAGCCCCAGCATTTT
V: TRBV19; D: -; size: -; J: TRBJ1-1; CDR3: CASSPPGQGLGYTEAFF; DNA: TGTGCCAGTAGTCCCCCGGGGCAGGGGCTGGGTTACACTGAAGCTTTTTTT
V: TRBV2; D: -; size: once; J: TRBJ2-6; CDR3: CASSEVRGDGANVLTF; DNA: TGTGCCAGCAGTGAAGTCCGCGGGGATGGGGCCAACGTCCTGACTTTC
V: TRBV3-1/TRBV3-2; D: TRBD1; size: -; J: TRBJ2-7; CDR3: CASSAGQGKYEQYF; DNA: TGTGCCAGCAGCGCCGGACAGGGAAAGTACGAGCAGTACTTC
V: TRBV18; D: -; size: -; J: TRBJ1-5; CDR3: CASSPETPNQPQHF; DNA: TGTGCCAGCTCACCAGAGACACCAAATCAGCCCCAGCATTTT
V: TRBV7-6; D: -; size: -; J: TRBJ2-1; CDR3: CASSLGVQLEQFF; DNA: TGTGCCAGCAGCTTAGGCGTACAGCTTGAGCAGTTCTTC
V: TRBV5-1; D: -; size: once; J: TRBJ1-1; CDR3: CASSLELDTEAFF; DNA: TGCGCCAGCAGCTTAGAGTTGGACACTGAAGCTTTCTTT
V: TRBV28; D: -; size: -; J: TRBJ1-3; CDR3: CASSFRNSLSGNTIYF; DNA: TGTGCCAGCAGTTTCAGGAATAGTCTATCTGGAAACACCATATATTTT
V: TRBV28; D: -; size: few; J: TRBJ1-2; CDR3: CASSLRTDYGYTF; DNA: TGTGCCAGCAGTTTAAGAACTGACTATGGCTACACCTTC
V: TRBV7-2; D: -; size: -; J: TRBJ1-4; CDR3: CASSFREINEKLFF; DNA: TGTGCCAGCAGCTTTCGGGAGATTAATGAAAAACTGTTTTTT
V: TRBV10-3; D: -; size: -; J: TRBJ2-6; CDR3: CAISKTGDGANVLTF; DNA: TGTGCCATCAGTAAGACAGGAGATGGGGCCAACGTCCTGACTTTC
V: TRBV12-3/TRBV12-4; D: -; size: -; J: TRBJ1-2; CDR3: CASSRRGGYTF; DNA: TGTGCCAGCAGCCGCAGGGGTGGCTACACCTTC
V: TRBV18; D: -; size: -; J: TRBJ2-1; CDR3: CASSPLGRELGEQFF; DNA: TGTGCCAGCTCACCCCTGGGAAGGGAGTTAGGTGAGCAGTTCTTC
V: TRBV9; D: -; size: once; J: TRBJ2-7; CDR3: CASSVDAGVGTYEQYF; DNA: TGTGCCAGCAGCGTAGATGCAGGGGTTGGGACCTACGAGCAGTACTTC
V: TRBV10-2; D: -; size: few; J: TRBJ2-7; CDR3: CASSSSAYEQYF; DNA: -
V: TRBV28; D: TRBD1; size: -; J: TRBJ1-3; CDR3: CASSSSTGVVSGNTIYF; DNA: TGTGCCAGCAGTTCCTCGACAGGGGTGGTATCTGGAAACACCATATATTTT
V: TRBV2; D: TRBD2; size: -; J: TRBJ2-3; CDR3: CASSEFLAGATTRTDTQYF; DNA: TGTGCCAGCAGTGAGTTTCTAGCGGGAGCAACCACTCGCACAGATACGCAGTATTTT
V: TRBV28; D: TRBD1; size: -; J: TRBJ1-3; CDR3: CASSYGRGQISGNTIYF; DNA: TGTGCCAGCAGTTACGGCAGGGGGCAGATAAGTGGAAACACCATATATTTT
V: TRBV7-2; D: -; size: -; J: TRBJ1-1; CDR3: CASSLRGTEAFF; DNA: TGTGCCAGCAGCTTACGGGGGACTGAAGCTTTCTTT
V: TRBV7-9; D: -; size: -; J: TRBJ1-1; CDR3: CASSLDLAGRDTEAFF; DNA: TGTGCCAGCAGCTTAGATCTGGCGGGGAGGGACACTGAAGCTTTCTTT
V: TRBV7-2; D: -; size: -; J: TRBJ1-2; CDR3: CASSLEGGRVEGYTF; DNA: TGTGCCAGCAGCTTAGAGGGTGGCAGGGTAGAAGGCTACACCTTC
V: TRBV2; D: -; size: -; J: TRBJ2-7; CDR3: CASRSGSVVSYEQYF; DNA: TGTGCCAGCCGGAGTGGGTCGGTTGTTTCCTACGAGCAGTACTTC
V: TRBV7-9; D: TRBD2; size: -; J: TRBJ2-3; CDR3: CASVSGVYTDTQYF; DNA: TGTGCCAGCGTTAGCGGGGTATACACAGATACGCAGTATTTT
V: TRBV28; D: -; size: -; J: TRBJ1-5; CDR3: CASSSRPVRGYSNQPQHF; DNA: TGTGCCAGCAGCTCCAGGCCGGTCAGAGGGTATAGCAATCAGCCCCAGCATTTT
V: TRBV18; D: TRBD1; size: -; J: TRBJ1-2; CDR3: CASSPWDSPNYGYTF; DNA: TGTGCCAGCTCACCTTGGGACAGCCCTAACTATGGCTACACCTTC
V: TRBV30; D: -; size: -; J: TRBJ2-5; CDR3: CALGTPQETQYF; DNA: TGTGCCCTTGGGACACCGCAAGAGACCCAGTACTTC
V: TRBV7-9; D: -; size: once; J: TRBJ2-7; CDR3: CASSLYDSTYEQYF; DNA: TGTGCCAGCAGCTTATACGACTCGACCTACGAGCAGTACTTC